The 26 T cell receptor beta chains below all came from one sample that was sequenced in a study of T-cell reconstitution after alpha-beta-depleted transplantation in children. Preparation of the TCRbeta library used unique molecular identifiers. TCRdb independently ran MiXCR on the PCR reads; one entry per CDR3 protein. The sample holds fewer than 550,000 distinct CDR3 sequences; approximately 10% are singletons and the top ten take around 15%. Sequencing used PBMCs, mostly from graft donor cells, obtained 180 days after TCRalphabeta/CD19-depleted stem cell transplant. The receptors shown here come from a female patient aged 2-10 years who had a stem cell transplant for aplastic anemia, so the T cells may come from the graft donor.

This clonotype was observed a handful of times. J is TRBJ2-7 and V is TRBV27; 7 positions agree with TRBD1. Germline V CDR1 and CDR2: MNHEY, SMNVEV (reference sequence). V shed 6 bases and J 3 bases; nucleotides not matched to a gene: 8. This CDR3 is built from 14 residues. The CDR3 DNA reads as TGTGCCAGCAGACCATCCGGGACAGACTACGAGCAGTACGTC. This translates into CASRPSGTDYEQYV.

This chain joins TRBV29-1 and TRBJ1-1; D unresolved. In germline, CDR1 is SQVTM, CDR2 ANQGSEA. Between the trimmed V and J ends, which lost 5 bases and 1 base, there was a span of 8 bases. The CDR3 covers 12 residues. In DNA form, the CDR3 reads TGCAGCGTTCGTCTACCGAACACTGAAGCTTTCTTT. Its translation: CSVRLPNTEAFF.

This chain uses TRBV4-3 with TRBJ1-1; D unclear. This CDR3 has 13 amino acids. Trimming removed 0 bases at V and 5 bases at J, with 7 bases between. Germline V gene lookup returns CDR1 LGHNA and CDR2 YSLEER. The CDR3 DNA reads as TGCGCCAGCAGCCAAGATAAGGGAACTGAAGCTTTCTTT. Translated: CASSQDKGTEAFF.

The DNA of the CDR3 is TGTGCCAGCAGCTTACAGGCGGCTAGCAGCCAAGAGACCCAGTACTTC. The encoded protein is CASSLQAASSQETQYF. J is TRBJ2-5 and V is TRBV7-3; perhaps TRBD2 as D (5 bases). The length of the CDR3 is 16 residues. CDR1 is SGHTA and CDR2 is FQGTGA in the germline V gene. V was shortened by 2 bases and J by 1 base, with 14 bases between the two germline ends.

The gene calls are TRBV29-1 and TRBJ2-2; D gene ambiguous. V lost 6 bases to trimming and J lost 4 bases, with 6 bases between them. CDR1 is SQVTM and CDR2 is ANQGSEA in the germline V gene. This CDR3 contains 11 residues. The CDR3 sequence is CSVSGTGELFF. CDR3 nucleotides: TGCAGCGTCTCAGGCACCGGGGAGCTGTTTTTT.

This sequence joins TRBV5-1 and TRBJ2-3, with TRBD2 matching 9 bases. The CDR3 runs 15 residues. The V gene's germline CDR1 is SGHRS and CDR2 YFSETQ. Trimming removed 3 bases from V and 4 bases from J; junction bases left unmatched: 6. CDR3 residues: CASSSVAGDADTQYF. As DNA, the CDR3 is TGCGCCAGCAGCTCAGTAGCGGGAGACGCAGATACGCAGTATTTT.

The chain carries TRBV4-3 and TRBJ2-2, with 7 bases fitting TRBD1. V shed 2 bases, J shed 4 bases, and the junction held 4 bases outside the gene matches. In germline, CDR1 is LGHNA, CDR2 YSLEER. The CDR3 runs 15 residues. CDR3 in amino acids: CASSQPKGATGELFF. CDR3 DNA: TGCGCCAGCAGCCAACCGAAGGGGGCCACCGGGGAGCTGTTTTTT.

This clonotype was recorded a few times. The chain has TRBV20-1 and TRBJ2-2; possible D gene TRBD1, 6 bases. The germline V gene has CDR1 DFQATT and CDR2 SNEGSKA (reference sequence). Deletions cut 2 bases from V and 0 bases from J, with 16 bases between. The CDR3 spans 17 residues. Written as DNA, the CDR3 is TGCAGTGCTAGAAGGTTTGGTGGGGGCGCGAACACCGGGGAGCTGTTTTTT. Translation gives CSARRFGGGANTGELFF.

This clonotype showed up just a few times. The V gene is TRBV20-1, the J gene TRBJ1-5; D may be TRBD1 (5 bases). CDR3 length equals 13 residues. Per the germline V gene, CDR1 is DFQATT and CDR2 is SNEGSKA (reference sequence). Between the trimmed V and J ends, which lost 5 bases and 3 bases, there was a span of 11 bases. The CDR3 protein is CSAPGHPNQPQHF. In DNA, the CDR3 is TGCAGTGCTCCTGGACACCCCAATCAGCCCCAGCATTTT.

This clonotype has ten or more counts. This sequence joins TRBV29-1 and TRBJ1-3, with D perhaps matching TRBD1 (5 bases). The V and J ends lost 4 bases and 3 bases respectively, with 7 bases between them. Germline V gene data show CDR1 as SQVTM and CDR2 as ANQGSEA. The CDR3 is 12 residues long. The CDR3 bases are TGCAGCGTTGGCGACAGTGGAAACACCATATATTTT. Translated, it gives CSVGDSGNTIYF.

The V gene is TRBV20-1, the J gene TRBJ2-7, with 13 bases matching TRBD2. Per the germline V gene, CDR1 is DFQATT and CDR2 is SNEGSKA (reference sequence). Trimming took 4 bases from V and 5 from J; bases not matched to a gene: 17. The CDR3 runs to 18 residues. The CDR3 sequence is CSAMGLAGSDGFFHEQYF. The CDR3 nucleotides read TGCAGTGCTATGGGACTAGCGGGATCGGACGGGTTCTTCCACGAGCAGTACTTC.

This clonotype was recorded many times. At one of its ends the junction is not consistent with the germline gene, which may arise from a read error. The chain is built from TRBV12-3 or TRBV12-4 and TRBJ1-4; D possibly corresponds to TRBD1 (6 bases). This CDR3 has 12 residues. The CDR3 coding sequence is TGTGCCAGCAGTTCACCCGGACAGTATCTCCGTTTT. It codes for CASSSPGQYLRF.

The chain combines TRBV20-1 with TRBJ2-3, with a weak D call TRBD2 (6 bases). The CDR3 loop spans 13 amino acids. Germline V CDR1 and CDR2: DFQATT, SNEGSKA (reference sequence). Trimming took 6 bases from V and 0 from J, leaving 10 bases between them. CDR3 sequence: CSAIAASTDTQYF. The CDR3 nucleotides are TGCAGTGCGATAGCGGCGAGCACAGATACGCAGTATTTT.

The chain uses TRBV9 and TRBJ2-3, with 9 bases lining up with TRBD2. The germline gives CDR1 SGDLS, CDR2 YYNGEE. V shed 4 bases and J 4 bases; nucleotides not matched to a gene: 16. This CDR3 contains 18 residues. Here the CDR3 reads CASSPRGAGGRGPDTQYF. CDR3 DNA: TGTGCCAGCAGCCCCCGGGGAGCGGGGGGACGGGGCCCAGATACGCAGTATTTT.

This clonotype was counted many times. The chain carries TRBV4-3 and TRBJ1-4; a possible D gene is TRBD1 (6 bases). With 7 bases removed from V and 7 bases from J, the gap between germline ends came to 19 bases. This CDR3 is built from 15 residues. Germline assignment: CDR1 LGHNA and CDR2 YSLEER. CDR3 in amino acids: CASNQRLGAGEKLFF. The CDR3 DNA sequence: TGCGCCAGCAATCAAAGATTGGGGGCAGGTGAAAAACTGTTTTTT.

The V and J genes are TRBV3-1 and TRBJ2-1, with TRBD2 as a possible D gene (6 bases). Trimming removed 3 bases at V and 0 bases at J, with 9 bases between. CDR1 and CDR2 from the germline V gene are LGHDT and YNNKEL (reference sequence). This CDR3 region has 15 residues. CDR3: CASSHYGSSYNEQFF. Written as DNA, the CDR3 is TGTGCCAGCAGCCACTACGGGAGCTCCTACAATGAGCAGTTCTTC.

In its sample, this clonotype was seen a few times. The rearrangement joins TRBV9 to TRBJ1-5, with D maybe TRBD1 (6 bases). The germline CDR1 and CDR2 sequences are SGDLS and YYNGEE. Trimming left V 3 bases short and J 8 bases short, with 12 bases between. The CDR3 covers 13 residues. The CDR3, as DNA: TGTGCCAGCAGCGCCGGGGGCGGGAAGCCCCAGCATTTT. Its protein product is CASSAGGGKPQHF.

This clonotype was seen more than once but under ten times. The chain combines TRBV5-4 with TRBJ2-7, with D maybe TRBD2 (6 bases). The germline gives CDR1 SGHNT, CDR2 YYREEE (reference sequence). The ends were cut back, 0 bases at V and 3 bases at J, with 16 bases in the middle. The CDR3 length is 16 residues. The CDR3 nucleotides read TGTGCCAGCAGCTTGGCTTTCGCGGGGACCCGCTACGAGCAGTACTTC. Translating gives CASSLAFAGTRYEQYF.

This clonotype was seen at least ten times. The chain employs TRBV29-1 and TRBJ2-5; TRBD2 matches 9 bases. The germline CDR1 and CDR2 sequences are SQVTM and ANQGSEA. V shed 3 bases, J shed 6 bases, and the junction held 17 bases outside the gene matches. The CDR3 covers 17 residues. CDR3 coding DNA: TGCAGCGTTGAGAGGGGATATGGTAGCGGGAGTCTAAAGACCCAGTACTTC. This codes for CSVERGYGSGSLKTQYF.

Here the CDR3 reads CASSRKYNRGRITEEQYV. For the CDR3, the DNA is TGTGCCAGCAGTCGAAAATATAACAGGGGGCGGATCACGGAGGAGCAGTACGTC. This chain uses TRBV6-1 with TRBJ2-7; 9 bases are shared with TRBD1. Unmatched junction bases numbered 21, after V lost 5 bases and J lost 7 bases. Germline V gene sequence: CDR1 MNHNS, CDR2 SASEGT. This CDR3 contains 18 residues.

This clonotype has ten or more counts. The genes are TRBV20-1 and TRBJ2-5; the match to TRBD1 covers 10 bases. V shed 4 bases and J 4 bases; nucleotides not matched to a gene: 9. The CDR3 extends over 15 amino acids. Germline loops: CDR1 DFQATT, CDR2 SNEGSKA (reference sequence). The CDR3: CSAITGTGEGETQYF. Here the CDR3 DNA reads TGCAGTGCTATAACCGGGACAGGGGAAGGAGAGACCCAGTACTTC.

V gene TRBV12-3 or TRBV12-4 combines with J gene TRBJ1-6, with TRBD1 matching 12 bases. The CDR3 is 16 amino acids. The V and J ends lost 2 bases and 8 bases, in that order; junction bases with no gene match: 4. The chain's CDR3 is CASSLRGQGAHSPLHF. CDR3 in DNA: TGTGCCAGCAGTTTAAGGGGACAGGGGGCCCATTCACCCCTCCACTTT.

This clonotype has a handful of counts. This sequence joins TRBV27 and TRBJ2-7; 13 bases are a match to TRBD2. CDR1 and CDR2 from the germline V gene are MNHEY and SMNVEV (reference sequence). V lost 5 bases, J lost 6 bases, and 1 base stayed unmatched. CDR3 length: 13 amino acids. In DNA, the CDR3 is TGTGCCAGCAGTGGACTAGCGGGAGTCGAGCAGTACTTC. Its protein product is CASSGLAGVEQYF.

The table lists this clonotype with a few counts. The gene calls are TRBV5-1 and TRBJ2-5, with D possibly TRBD2 on 6 matching bases. Trimming pared 4 bases from V and 4 bases from J, leaving 11 bases between. The CDR3 sequence is 13 residues long. The germline V gene encodes CDR1 SGHRS and CDR2 YFSETQ. As DNA, the CDR3 is TGCGCCAGCAGCCGGGACTGGGGAGAGACCCAGTACTTC. It specifies CASSRDWGETQYF.

The rearrangement links TRBV28 to TRBJ2-7, with D possibly being TRBD2 (6 bases). Deletions cut 5 bases from V and 1 base from J, with 15 bases between. In germline, CDR1 is MDHEN, CDR2 SYDVKM. The CDR3 is 15 amino acids. CDR3 bases: TGTGCCAGCAGTCCATCCTTGACTAGATCCTACGAGCAGTACTTC. Its translation: CASSPSLTRSYEQYF.

The table lists this clonotype with a few counts. The CDR3 nucleotides are TGTGCCAGCAGTTTATACGTGACTAGGCAAGAGACCCAGTACTTC. Its translation is CASSLYVTRQETQYF. The genes are TRBV28 and TRBJ2-5, with D possibly being TRBD2 (6 bases). CDR1 is MDHEN, CDR2 SYDVKM, per germline. CDR3 length: 15 residues. The V end lost 1 base, the J end lost 2 bases, and 11 bases lay between the germline ends.